The T cell receptor beta chain described here comes from a study of OX40 agonist ivuxolimab in advanced cancers. Background on the study: Patients took ivuxolimab, an agonistic anti-OX40 (CD134) antibody. Dose-escalation patients suffered from hepatocellular carcinoma, melanoma, renal cell or head and neck cancer. Participants averaged 60 years of age (range roughly 23 to 90) and were approximately 81% male.

This clone showed up just once. As yet, its antigen is unknown. Trimming shortened V by 0 bases and J by 3 bases, and 8 bases separated the two germline ends. The CDR3 is 15 residues long. The germline V gene has CDR1 MNHEY and CDR2 SVGAGI. Assay: immunoSEQ multiplex PCR; the TCRdb copy retains only in-frame clones and omits some. In the table there are 70,000 to 90,000 clones, around 85% of which are singletons. Broader study findings: At 0.1 to 3.0 mg/kg, clonal expansion of CD4+ and CD8+ blood T cells had occurred by week 6.

The sequence was obtained from an adult with an advanced solid tumor such as melanoma, head and neck, liver or kidney cancer. Sample: CD4+ or CD8+ T cells sorted from blood, taken in a trial of the OX40 agonist ivuxolimab. The chain links TRBV6-5 to TRBJ1-4; no clear D gene. This chain's CDR3 is CASSYSWNANEKLFF. As DNA, the CDR3 is TGTGCCAGCAGTTACTCGTGGAATGCTAATGAAAAACTGTTTTTT.